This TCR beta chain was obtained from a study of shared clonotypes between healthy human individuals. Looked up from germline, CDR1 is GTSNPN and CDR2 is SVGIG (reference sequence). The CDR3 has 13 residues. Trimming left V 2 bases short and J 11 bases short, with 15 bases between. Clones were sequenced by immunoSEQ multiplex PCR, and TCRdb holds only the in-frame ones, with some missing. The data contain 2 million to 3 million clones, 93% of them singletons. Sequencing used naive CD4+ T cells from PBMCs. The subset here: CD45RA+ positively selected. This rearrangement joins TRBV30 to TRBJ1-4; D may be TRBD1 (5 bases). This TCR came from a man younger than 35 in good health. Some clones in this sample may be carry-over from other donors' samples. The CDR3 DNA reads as TGTGCCTGGAGTACCAGCGGGGCGGGGAAACTGTTTTTT. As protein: CAWSTSGAGKLFF.